The present T cell receptor (beta chain) was sequenced within a study of blood T cell repertoires in COVID-19. For the study at large: Samples of COVID-19 (acute and convalescent) were obtained from the United States, Italy and Spain.

In the original workflow: Nucleated cell number was recorded as an estimate derived from reference gene primer amplification. The repertoire was sequenced with immunoSEQ multiplex PCR; TCRdb's copy has only in-frame clones and lacks some. That table supplies the V and J calls and clone size; D and trimming were determined from the DNA. The sample has 200,000 to 250,000 clones; 83% are singletons. Germline V gene data show CDR1 as MGHRA and CDR2 as YSYEKL. The CDR3 covers 17 residues. V lost 4 bases, J lost 3 bases, and 13 bases stayed unmatched. The table lists this clone with many counts. Participants' own reports of clinical history determined their cohort assignment.

The chain has TRBV4-1 and TRBJ1-2, with TRBD1 matching over 8 bases. The TCR originated in a woman in her forties or fifties who had been exposed to COVID-19. The material sequenced was PBMCs or T cells enriched from blood (not recorded which). The CDR3 nucleotides read TGCGCCAGCAGCCCCTATACGGACAGGGCGGTATACTATGGCTACACCTTC. It encodes CASSPYTDRAVYYGYTF.